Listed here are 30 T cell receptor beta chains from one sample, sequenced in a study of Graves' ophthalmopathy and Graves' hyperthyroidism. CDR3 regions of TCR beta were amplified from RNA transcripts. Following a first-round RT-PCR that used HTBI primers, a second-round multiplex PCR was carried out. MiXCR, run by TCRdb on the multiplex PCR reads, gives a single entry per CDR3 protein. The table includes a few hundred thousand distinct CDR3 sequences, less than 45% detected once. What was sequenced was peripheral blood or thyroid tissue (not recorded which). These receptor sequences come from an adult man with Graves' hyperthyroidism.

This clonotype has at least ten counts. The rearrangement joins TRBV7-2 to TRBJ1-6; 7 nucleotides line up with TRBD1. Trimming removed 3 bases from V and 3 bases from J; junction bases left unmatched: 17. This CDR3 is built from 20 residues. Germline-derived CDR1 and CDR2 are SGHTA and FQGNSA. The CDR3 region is CASSFSLPTGDKLYNSPLHF. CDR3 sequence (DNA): TGTGCCAGCAGCTTTTCGTTGCCTACAGGGGATAAACTCTATAATTCACCCCTCCACTTT.

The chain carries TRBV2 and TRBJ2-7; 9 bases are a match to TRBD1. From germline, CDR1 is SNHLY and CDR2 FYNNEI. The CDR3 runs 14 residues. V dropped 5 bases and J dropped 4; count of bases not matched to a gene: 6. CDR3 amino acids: CASSWGQGDYEQYF. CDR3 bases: TGTGCCAGCAGTTGGGGACAGGGCGATTACGAGCAGTACTTC.

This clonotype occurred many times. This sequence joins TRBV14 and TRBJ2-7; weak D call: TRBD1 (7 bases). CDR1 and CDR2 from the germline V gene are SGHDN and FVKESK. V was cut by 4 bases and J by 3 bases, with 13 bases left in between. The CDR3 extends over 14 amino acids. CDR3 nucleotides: TGTGCCAGCAGCCCTCAGCAGGGGGGCTACGAGCAGTACTTC. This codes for CASSPQQGGYEQYF.

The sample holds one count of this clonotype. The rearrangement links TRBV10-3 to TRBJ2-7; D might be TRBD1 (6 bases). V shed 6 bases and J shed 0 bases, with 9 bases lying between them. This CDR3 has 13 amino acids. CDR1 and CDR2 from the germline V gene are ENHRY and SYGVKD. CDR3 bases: TGTGCCATCAGCGTGACAGGCTCCTACGAGCAGTACTTC. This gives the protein CAISVTGSYEQYF.

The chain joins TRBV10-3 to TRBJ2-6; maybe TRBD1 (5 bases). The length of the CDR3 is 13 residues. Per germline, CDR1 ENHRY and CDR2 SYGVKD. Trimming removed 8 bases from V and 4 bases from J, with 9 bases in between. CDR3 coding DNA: TGTGCCATCGCCCGGACAGGGGCCAACGTCCTGACTTTC. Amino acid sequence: CAIARTGANVLTF.

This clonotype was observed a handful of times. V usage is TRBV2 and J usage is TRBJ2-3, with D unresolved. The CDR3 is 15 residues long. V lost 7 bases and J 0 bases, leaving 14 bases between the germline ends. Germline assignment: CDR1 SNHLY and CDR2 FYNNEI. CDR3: CASKIDGASTDTQYF. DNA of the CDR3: TGTGCCAGCAAAATTGACGGAGCTAGCACAGATACGCAGTATTTT.

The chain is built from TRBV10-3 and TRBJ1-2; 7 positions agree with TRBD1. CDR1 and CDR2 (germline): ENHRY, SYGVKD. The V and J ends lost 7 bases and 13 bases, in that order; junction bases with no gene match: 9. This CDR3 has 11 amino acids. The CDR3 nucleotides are TGTGCCATCAACCCGGGACAGTTTCTCACCTTC. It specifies CAINPGQFLTF.

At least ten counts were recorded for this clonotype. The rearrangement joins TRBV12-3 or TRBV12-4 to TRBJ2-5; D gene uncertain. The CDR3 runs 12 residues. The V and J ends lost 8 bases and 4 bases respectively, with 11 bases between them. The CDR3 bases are TGTGCCAGCGGGTCCACTTTAGAGACCCAGTACTTC. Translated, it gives CASGSTLETQYF.

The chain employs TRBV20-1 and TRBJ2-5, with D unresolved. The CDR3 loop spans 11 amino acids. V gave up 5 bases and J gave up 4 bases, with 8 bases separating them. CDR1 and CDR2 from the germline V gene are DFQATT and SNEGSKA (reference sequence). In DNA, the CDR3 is TGCAGTGCTCAGACCTTAGAGACCCAGTACTTC. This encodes CSAQTLETQYF.

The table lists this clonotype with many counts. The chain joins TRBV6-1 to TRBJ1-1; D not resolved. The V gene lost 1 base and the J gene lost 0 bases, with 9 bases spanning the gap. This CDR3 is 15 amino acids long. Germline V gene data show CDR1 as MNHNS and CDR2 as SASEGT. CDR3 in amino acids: CASSEGRIMNTEAFF. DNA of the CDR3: TGTGCCAGCAGTGAAGGCAGGATCATGAACACTGAAGCTTTCTTT.

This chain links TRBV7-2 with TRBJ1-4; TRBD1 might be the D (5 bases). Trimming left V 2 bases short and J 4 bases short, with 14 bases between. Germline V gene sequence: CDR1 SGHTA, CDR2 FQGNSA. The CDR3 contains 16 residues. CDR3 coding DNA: TGTGCCAGCAGCTTAAATAGCGGGACTGTTAATGAAAAACTGTTTTTT. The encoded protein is CASSLNSGTVNEKLFF.

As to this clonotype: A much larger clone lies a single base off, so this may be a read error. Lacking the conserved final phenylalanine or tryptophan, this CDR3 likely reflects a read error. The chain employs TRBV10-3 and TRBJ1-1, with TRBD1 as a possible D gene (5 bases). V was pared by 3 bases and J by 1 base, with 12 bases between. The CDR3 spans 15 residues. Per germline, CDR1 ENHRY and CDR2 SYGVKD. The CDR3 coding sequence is TGTGCCATCAGTGACCAGGGACGGCCGAACACTGAAGCTTTCCTT. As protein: CAISDQGRPNTEAFL.

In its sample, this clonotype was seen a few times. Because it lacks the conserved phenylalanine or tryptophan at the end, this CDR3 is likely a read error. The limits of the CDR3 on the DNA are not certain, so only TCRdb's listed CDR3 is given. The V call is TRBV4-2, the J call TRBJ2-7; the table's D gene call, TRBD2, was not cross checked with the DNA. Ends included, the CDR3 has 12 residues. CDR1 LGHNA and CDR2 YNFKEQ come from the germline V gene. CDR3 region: CASSQDEWGLAG.

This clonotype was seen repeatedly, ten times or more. The chain's CDR3 is CSARDTTGGSGANVLTF. The CDR3 DNA reads as TGCAGTGCTAGAGACACGACAGGGGGCTCTGGGGCCAACGTCCTGACTTTC. This chain connects TRBV20-1 to TRBJ2-6, with 9 bases matching TRBD1. The CDR3 spans 17 residues. V lost 0 bases, J lost 0 bases, and 3 bases stayed unmatched. CDR1 is DFQATT and CDR2 is SNEGSKA in the germline V gene (reference sequence).

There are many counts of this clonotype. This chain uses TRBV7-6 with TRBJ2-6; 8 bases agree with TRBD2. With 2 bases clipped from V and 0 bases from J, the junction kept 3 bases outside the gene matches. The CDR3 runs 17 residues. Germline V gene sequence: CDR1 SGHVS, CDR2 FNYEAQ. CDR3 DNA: TGTGCCAGCAGCTTACGGGGGGGGTTCTCTGGGGCCAACGTCCTGACTTTC. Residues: CASSLRGGFSGANVLTF.

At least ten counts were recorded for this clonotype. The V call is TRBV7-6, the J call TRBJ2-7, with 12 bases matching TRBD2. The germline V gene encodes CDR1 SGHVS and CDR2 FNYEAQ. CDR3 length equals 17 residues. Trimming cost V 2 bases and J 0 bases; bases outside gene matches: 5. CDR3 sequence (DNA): TGTGCCAGCAGCTTACTAGCGGGAGGGGACAGCTCCTACGAGCAGTACTTC. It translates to CASSLLAGGDSSYEQYF. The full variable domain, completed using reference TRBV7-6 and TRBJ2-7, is GAGVSQSPRYKVTKRGQDVALRCDPISGHVSLYWYRQALGQGPEFLTYFNYEAQQDKSGLPNDRFSAERPEGSISTLTIQRTEQRDSAMYRCASSLLAGGDSSYEQYFGPGTRLTVT.

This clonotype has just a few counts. CDR3 loop: CASSPGGGTGNTIYF. As DNA, the CDR3 is TGTGCCAGCAGCCCCGGAGGGGGCACGGGAAACACCATATATTTT. The gene calls are TRBV7-9 and TRBJ1-3, with 7 bases lining up with TRBD1. The CDR3 contains 15 residues. Germline assignment: CDR1 SEHNR and CDR2 FQNEAQ (reference sequence). V shed 5 bases and J 4 bases; nucleotides not matched to a gene: 8.

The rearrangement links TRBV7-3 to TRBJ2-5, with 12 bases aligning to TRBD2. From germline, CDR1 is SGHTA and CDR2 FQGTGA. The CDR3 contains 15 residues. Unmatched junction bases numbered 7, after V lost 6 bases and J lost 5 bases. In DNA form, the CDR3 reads TGTGCCAGCAGTCCCTCTAGCGGGGGGGCGGAGACCCAGTACTTC. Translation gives CASSPSSGGAETQYF.

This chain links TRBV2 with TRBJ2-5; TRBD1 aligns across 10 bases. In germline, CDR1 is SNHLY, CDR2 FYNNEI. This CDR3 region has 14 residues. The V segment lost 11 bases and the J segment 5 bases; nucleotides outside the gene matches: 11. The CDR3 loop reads CAASGTGVGETQYF. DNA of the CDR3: TGTGCCGCAAGCGGGACAGGGGTCGGCGAGACCCAGTACTTC.

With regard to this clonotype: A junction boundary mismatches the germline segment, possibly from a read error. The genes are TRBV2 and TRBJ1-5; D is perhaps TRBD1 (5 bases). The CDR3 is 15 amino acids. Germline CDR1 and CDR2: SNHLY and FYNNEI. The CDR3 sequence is CATSLVKGNNQPQHF. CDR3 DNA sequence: TGTGCCACCAGTCTCGTAAAGGGGAACAATCAGCCCCAGCATTTT.

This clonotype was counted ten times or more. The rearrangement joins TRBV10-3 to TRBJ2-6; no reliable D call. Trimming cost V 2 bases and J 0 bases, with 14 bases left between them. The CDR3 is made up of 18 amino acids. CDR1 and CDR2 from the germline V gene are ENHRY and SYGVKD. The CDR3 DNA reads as TGTGCCATCAGTGAGAGATTCGAGTCGCTCTCTGGGGCCAACGTCCTGACTTTC. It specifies CAISERFESLSGANVLTF.

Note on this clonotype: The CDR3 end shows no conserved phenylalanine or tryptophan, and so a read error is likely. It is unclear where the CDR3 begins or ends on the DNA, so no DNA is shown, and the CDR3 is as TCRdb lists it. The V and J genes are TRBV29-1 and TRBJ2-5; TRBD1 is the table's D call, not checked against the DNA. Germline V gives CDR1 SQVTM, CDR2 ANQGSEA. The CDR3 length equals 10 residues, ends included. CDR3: CSVPMRGKYT.

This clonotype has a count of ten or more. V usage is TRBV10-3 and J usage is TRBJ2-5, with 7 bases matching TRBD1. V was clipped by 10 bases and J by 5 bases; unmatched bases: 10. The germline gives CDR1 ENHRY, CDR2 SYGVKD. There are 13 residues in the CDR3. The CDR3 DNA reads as TGTGCCACCTTGAAGGGACAGCTGGAGACCCAGTACTTC. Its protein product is CATLKGQLETQYF.

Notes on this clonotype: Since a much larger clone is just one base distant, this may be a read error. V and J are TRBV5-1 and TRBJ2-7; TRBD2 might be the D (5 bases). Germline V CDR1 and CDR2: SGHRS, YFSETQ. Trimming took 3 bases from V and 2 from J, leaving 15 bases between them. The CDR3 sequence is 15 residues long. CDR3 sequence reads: CASSSGSLGTYEQYF. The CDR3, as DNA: TGCGCCAGCAGCTCGGGGTCATTGGGAACCTACGAGCAGTACTTC.

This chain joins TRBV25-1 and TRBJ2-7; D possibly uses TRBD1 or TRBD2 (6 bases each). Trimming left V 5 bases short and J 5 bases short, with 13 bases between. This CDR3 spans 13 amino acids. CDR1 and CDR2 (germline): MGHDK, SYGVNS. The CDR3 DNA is TGTGCCAGCAGTTTCTATAGGGGGGACGAGCAGTACTTC. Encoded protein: CASSFYRGDEQYF.

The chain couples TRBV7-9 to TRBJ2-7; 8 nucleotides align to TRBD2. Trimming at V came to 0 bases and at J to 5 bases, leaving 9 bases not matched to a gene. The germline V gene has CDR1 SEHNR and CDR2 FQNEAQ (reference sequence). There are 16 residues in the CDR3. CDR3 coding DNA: TGTGCCAGCAGCTTAGCTCAGGCGGGACTAGTCGACGAGCAGTACTTC. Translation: CASSLAQAGLVDEQYF.

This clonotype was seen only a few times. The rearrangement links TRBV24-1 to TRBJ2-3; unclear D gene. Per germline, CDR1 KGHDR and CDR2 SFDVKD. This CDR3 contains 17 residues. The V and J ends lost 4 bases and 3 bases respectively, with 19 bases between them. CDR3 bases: TGTGCCACCAGTGACCCTCGGACGTTCACCCGGACAGATACGCAGTATTTT. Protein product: CATSDPRTFTRTDTQYF.

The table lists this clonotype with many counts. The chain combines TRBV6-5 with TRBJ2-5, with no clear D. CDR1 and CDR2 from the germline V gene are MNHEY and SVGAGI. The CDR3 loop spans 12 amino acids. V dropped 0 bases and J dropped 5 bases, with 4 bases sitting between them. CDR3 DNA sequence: TGTGCCAGCAGTTACTCCCGGGAGACCCAGTACTTC. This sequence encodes CASSYSRETQYF.

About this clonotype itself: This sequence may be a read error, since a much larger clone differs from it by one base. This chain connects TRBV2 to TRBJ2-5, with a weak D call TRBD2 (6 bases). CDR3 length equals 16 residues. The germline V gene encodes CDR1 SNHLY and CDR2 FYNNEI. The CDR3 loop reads CVSSPGTSIYQETQYF. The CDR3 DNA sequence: TGTGTCAGCAGTCCCGGGACTTCCATTTACCAAGAGACCCAGTACTTC.

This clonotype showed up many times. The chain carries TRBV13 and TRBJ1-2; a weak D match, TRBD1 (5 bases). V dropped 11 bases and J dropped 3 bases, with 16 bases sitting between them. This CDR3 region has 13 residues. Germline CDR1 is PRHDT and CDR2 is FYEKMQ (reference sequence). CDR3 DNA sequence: TGTGCCTGCCCCGGTCCGGGGGACTATGGCTACACCTTC. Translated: CACPGPGDYGYTF. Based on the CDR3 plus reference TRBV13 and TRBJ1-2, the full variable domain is AAGVIQSPRHLIKEKRETATLKCYPIPRHDTVYWYQQGPGQDPQFLISFYEKMQSDKGSIPDRFSAQQFSDYHSELNMSSLELGDSALYFCACPGPGDYGYTFGSGTRLTVV.